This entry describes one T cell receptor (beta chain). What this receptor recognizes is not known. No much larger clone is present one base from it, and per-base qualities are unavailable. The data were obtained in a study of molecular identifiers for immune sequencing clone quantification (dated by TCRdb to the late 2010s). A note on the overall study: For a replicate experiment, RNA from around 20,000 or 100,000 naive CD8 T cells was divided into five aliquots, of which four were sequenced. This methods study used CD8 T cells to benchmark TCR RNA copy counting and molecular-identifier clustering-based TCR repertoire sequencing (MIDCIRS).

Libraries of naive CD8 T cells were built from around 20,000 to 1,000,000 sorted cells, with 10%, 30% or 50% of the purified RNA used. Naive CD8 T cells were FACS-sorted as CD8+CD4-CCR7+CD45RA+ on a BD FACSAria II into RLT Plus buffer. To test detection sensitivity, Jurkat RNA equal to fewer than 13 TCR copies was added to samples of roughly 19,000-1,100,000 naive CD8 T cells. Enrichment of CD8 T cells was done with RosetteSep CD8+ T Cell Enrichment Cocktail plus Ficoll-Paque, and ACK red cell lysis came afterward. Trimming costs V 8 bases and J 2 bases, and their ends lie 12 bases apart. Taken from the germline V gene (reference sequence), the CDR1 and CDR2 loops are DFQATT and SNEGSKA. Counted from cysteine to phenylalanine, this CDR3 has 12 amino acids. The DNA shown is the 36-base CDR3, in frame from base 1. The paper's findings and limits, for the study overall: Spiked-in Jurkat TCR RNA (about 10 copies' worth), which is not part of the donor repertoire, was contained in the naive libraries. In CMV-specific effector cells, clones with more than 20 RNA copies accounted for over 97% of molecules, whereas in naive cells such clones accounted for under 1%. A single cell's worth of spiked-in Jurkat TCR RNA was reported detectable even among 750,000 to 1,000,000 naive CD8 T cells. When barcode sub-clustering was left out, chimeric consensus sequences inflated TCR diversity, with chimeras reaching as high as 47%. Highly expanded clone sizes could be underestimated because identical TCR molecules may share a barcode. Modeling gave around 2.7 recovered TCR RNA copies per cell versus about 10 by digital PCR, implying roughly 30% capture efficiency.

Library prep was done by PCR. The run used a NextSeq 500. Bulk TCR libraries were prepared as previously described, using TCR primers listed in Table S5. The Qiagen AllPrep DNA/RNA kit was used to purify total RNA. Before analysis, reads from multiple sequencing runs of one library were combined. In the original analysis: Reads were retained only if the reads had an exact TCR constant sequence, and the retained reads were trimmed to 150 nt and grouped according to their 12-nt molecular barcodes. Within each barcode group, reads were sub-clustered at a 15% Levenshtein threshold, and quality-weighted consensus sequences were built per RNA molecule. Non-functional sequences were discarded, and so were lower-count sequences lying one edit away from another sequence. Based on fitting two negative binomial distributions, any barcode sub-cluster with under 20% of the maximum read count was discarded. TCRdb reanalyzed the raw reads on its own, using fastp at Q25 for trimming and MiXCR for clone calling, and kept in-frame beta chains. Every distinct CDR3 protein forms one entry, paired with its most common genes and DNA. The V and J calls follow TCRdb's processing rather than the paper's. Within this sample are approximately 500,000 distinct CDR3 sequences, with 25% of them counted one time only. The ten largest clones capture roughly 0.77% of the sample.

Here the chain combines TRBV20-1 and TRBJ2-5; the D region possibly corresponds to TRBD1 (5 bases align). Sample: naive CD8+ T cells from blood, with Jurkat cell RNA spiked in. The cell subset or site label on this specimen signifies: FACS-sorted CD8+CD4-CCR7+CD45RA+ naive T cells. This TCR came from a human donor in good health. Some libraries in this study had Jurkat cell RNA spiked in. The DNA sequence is TGCAGTCGGCAGACAGCTCAAGAGACCCAGTACTTC. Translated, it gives CSRQTAQETQYF.